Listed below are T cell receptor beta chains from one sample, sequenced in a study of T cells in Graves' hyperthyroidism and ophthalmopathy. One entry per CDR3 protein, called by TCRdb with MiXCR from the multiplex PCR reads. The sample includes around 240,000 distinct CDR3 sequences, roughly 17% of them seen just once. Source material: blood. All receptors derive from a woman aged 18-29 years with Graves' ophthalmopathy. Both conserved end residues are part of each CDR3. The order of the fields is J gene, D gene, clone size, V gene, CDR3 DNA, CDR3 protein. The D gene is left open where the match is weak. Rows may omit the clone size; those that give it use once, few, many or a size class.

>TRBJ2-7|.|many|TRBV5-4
TGTGCCAGCAGCTTGGTCGCAGGGGCGCGTAACGAGCAGTACTTC
CASSLVAGARNEQYF
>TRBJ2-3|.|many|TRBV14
TGTGCCAGCAGCCAAGATGGAGGCACAGATACGCAGTATTTT
CASSQDGGTDTQYF
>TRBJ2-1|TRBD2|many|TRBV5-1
TGCGCCAGCAGCTTGGCGTTGGCTAGCGGGCCTCTTTCTGCTGAGCAGTTCTTC
CASSLALASGPLSAEQFF
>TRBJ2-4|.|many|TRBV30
TGTGCCTGTAGGGATTCGGGACGGATTCAGTACTTC
CACRDSGRIQYF
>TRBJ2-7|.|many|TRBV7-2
TGTGCCAGCAGACTCTGGGGTCACGAGCAGTACTTC
CASRLWGHEQYF
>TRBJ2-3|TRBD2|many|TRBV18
TGTGCCAGCGCCTCTGGGACTACTGCAGATACGCAGTATTTT
CASASGTTADTQYF
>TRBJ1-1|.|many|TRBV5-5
TGTGCCAGCAGCTTTCCGGGGATGAACACTGAAGCTTTCTTT
CASSFPGMNTEAFF
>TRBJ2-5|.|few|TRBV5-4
TGTGCCAGCAGCTTGGGACAAGTACAAGAGACCCAGTACTTC
CASSLGQVQETQYF
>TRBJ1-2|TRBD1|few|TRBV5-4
TGTGCCAGCAGCCCAACAGGGGAGAGATATGGCTACACCTTC
CASSPTGERYGYTF
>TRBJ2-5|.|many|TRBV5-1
TGCGCCAGCAATCTTGGCAGCACTACGCCGCAAGAGACCCAGTACTTC
CASNLGSTTPQETQYF
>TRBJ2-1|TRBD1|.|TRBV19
TGTGCCAGTACCCTGGACAGGGGGACCAATGAGCAGTTCTTC
CASTLDRGTNEQFF
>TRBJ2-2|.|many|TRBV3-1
TGTGCCAGCAGCCAAGGTCAGAACACCGGGGAGCTGTTTTTT
CASSQGQNTGELFF
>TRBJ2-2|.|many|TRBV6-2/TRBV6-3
TGTGCCAGCAGCCGTTGGGTCTCCAGTGCAAACACCGGGGAGCTGTTTTTT
CASSRWVSSANTGELFF
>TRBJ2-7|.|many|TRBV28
TGTGCCAGCGGGCCGGGACTGCACGAGCAGTACTTC
CASGPGLHEQYF
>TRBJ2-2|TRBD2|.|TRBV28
TGTGCCAGCAGTCGTCGTAGCGGGGGGCTGACCGGGGAGCTGTTTTTT
CASSRRSGGLTGELFF
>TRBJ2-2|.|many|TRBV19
TGTGCCAGTCGTACCCCAGGACTTGACGGGGAGCTGTTTTTT
CASRTPGLDGELFF
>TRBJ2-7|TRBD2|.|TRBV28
TGTGCCAGCAGCTTGACTAGCGGGGGGGGCGAGCAGTACTTC
CASSLTSGGGEQYF
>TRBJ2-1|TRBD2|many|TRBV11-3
TGTGCCAGCAGCCCCCAGGGACTAGCGGGAGGGGGGTCCTACAATGAGCAGTTCTTC
CASSPQGLAGGGSYNEQFF
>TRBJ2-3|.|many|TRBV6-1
TGTGCCAGCACGCAGGCATTCACAGATACGCAGTATTTT
CASTQAFTDTQYF
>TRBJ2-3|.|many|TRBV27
TGTGCCAGCAGTTTATCACCAGGCTCCGCTCCAGATACGCAGTATTTT
CASSLSPGSAPDTQYF
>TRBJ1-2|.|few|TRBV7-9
TGTGCCAGCAGTGGCTTGGACTCGGGGAGGGGCTACACCTTC
CASSGLDSGRGYTF
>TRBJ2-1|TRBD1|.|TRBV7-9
TGTGCCAGCAGTAAATCCGGGACAGGGGTCGGCGGGGGAAATGAGCAGTTCTTC
CASSKSGTGVGGGNEQFF
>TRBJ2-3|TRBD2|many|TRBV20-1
TGCAGTGCCTACCCTAGCGGGAGGTGGACTAGCACAGATACGCAGTATTTT
CSAYPSGRWTSTDTQYF
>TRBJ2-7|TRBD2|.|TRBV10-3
TGTGCCATCAGTGCTGTGACTAGCGGGGGGGACGAGCAGTACTTC
CAISAVTSGGDEQYF
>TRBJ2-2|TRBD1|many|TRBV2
TGTGCCAGCAGGGACAGGGGCGTCGGGACCGGGGAGCTGTTTTTT
CASRDRGVGTGELFF
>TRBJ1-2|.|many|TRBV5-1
TGCGCCAGCAGCTTGGGACGGACGAACTATGGCTACACCTTC
CASSLGRTNYGYTF
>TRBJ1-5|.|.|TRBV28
TGTGCCAGCACCTATGGGGCGCTCACTCATCAGCCCCAGCATTTT
CASTYGALTHQPQHF
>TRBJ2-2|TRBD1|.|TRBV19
TGTGCCAGTAGTATCTCCCGGAGGGACAGGGGTGGGGAGCTGTTTTTT
CASSISRRDRGGELFF
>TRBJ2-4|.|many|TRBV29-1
TGCAGCGTTGTGGCATACCAAAACATTCAGTACTTC
CSVVAYQNIQYF
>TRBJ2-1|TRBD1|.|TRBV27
TGTGCCAGCAGCCTCGGACAGGCTCGAGCTGAGCTGTTCTTC
CASSLGQARAELFF
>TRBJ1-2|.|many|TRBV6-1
TGTGCCAGCAGTAGCAGGTTGTCAAACTATGGCTACACCTTC
CASSSRLSNYGYTF
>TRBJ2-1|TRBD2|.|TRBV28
TGTGCCAGCAGTACAGGGATTCGACTAGCGGGAGGGCCACATGAGCAGTTCTTC
CASSTGIRLAGGPHEQFF
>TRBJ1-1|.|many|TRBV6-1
TGTGCCAGCAGCCGAAGACAGGACCGGGCGAACACTGAAGCTTTCTTT
CASSRRQDRANTEAFF
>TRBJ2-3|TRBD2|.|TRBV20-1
TGCAGTGCAGCGGGGGGGACGCAGTATTTT
CSAAGGTQYF
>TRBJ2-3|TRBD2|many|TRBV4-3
TGCGCCAGCAGCCAAGACCTCGCGGGAGGGCTGACAGATACGCAGTATTTT
CASSQDLAGGLTDTQYF
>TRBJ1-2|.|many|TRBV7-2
TGTGCCAGCAGCTCACATTCAATGGACGGATATAAAACCCCTGGCTACACCTTC
CASSSHSMDGYKTPGYTF
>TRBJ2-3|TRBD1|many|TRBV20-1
TGCAGTGCTAGAGATCGGTACAGGGGGCTGACAGATACGCAGTATTTT
CSARDRYRGLTDTQYF
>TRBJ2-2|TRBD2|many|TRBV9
TGTGCCAGCAGCCACCGAGTAGCGGGAGAGAGGAACACCGGGGAGCTGTTTTTT
CASSHRVAGERNTGELFF
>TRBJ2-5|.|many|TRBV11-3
TGTGCCAGCAGCTTAGAATGGGAGGAATGGGGGGAAGAGACCCAGTACTTC
CASSLEWEEWGEETQYF
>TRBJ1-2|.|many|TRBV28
TGTGCCAGCAGTTCCCTCCCGTCTAACTATGGCTACACCTTC
CASSSLPSNYGYTF
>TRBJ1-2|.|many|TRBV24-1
TGTGCCACCAGTAGCACGGTCAGGGATGGCTTATATGGCTACACCTTC
CATSSTVRDGLYGYTF
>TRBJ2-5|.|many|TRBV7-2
TGTGCCAGCAGCTTAGCGCGGGAGACCCAGTACTTC
CASSLARETQYF
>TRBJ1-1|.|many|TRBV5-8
TGTGCCAGCAGTCAGACCACAATGGGCCTTGGGAACACTGAAGCTTTCTTT
CASSQTTMGLGNTEAFF
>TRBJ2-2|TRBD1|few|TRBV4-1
TGCGCCAGCAGCCAAGGCCTGGACAGGGGGTGGACCGGGGAGCTGTTTTTT
CASSQGLDRGWTGELFF
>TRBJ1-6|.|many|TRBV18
TGTGCCAGCGCCGGGAATAACAATTCACCCCTCCACTTT
CASAGNNNSPLHF
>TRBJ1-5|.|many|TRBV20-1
TGCAGTGCTAGAGATACAGGGCGAAGCAATCAGCCCCAGCATTTT
CSARDTGRSNQPQHF
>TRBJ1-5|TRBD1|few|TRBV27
TGTGCCAGCGGTCGGGACAGGGGTTGGGAGACCCAGCATTTT
CASGRDRGWETQHF
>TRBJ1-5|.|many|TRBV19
TGTGCCAGTAGTAGGGCAGGTGGGAGCAATCAGCCCCAGCATTTT
CASSRAGGSNQPQHF
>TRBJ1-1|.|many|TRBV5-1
TGCGCCAGCAGCTTGGGGGCTGAGAACACTGAAGCTTTCTTT
CASSLGAENTEAFF
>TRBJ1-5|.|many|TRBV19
TGTGCCAGTAGTATCGAGGCAGGCGGCAATCAGCCCCAGCATTTT
CASSIEAGGNQPQHF
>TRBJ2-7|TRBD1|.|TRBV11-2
TGTGCCAGCAGCCTCACCCCGGGACAGTCCTCCTACGAGCAGTACTTC
CASSLTPGQSSYEQYF
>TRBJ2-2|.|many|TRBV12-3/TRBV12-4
TGTGCCAGCAGTTTAGGACAGCTTGGGGAGCTGTTTTTT
CASSLGQLGELFF
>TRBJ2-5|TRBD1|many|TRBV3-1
TGTGCCAGCAGCCGAATCAGGGGGCCAGAGACCCAGTACTTC
CASSRIRGPETQYF
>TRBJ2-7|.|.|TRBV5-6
TGTGCCAGCAGCCGCCCAACTAGCTACGAGCAGTACTTC
CASSRPTSYEQYF